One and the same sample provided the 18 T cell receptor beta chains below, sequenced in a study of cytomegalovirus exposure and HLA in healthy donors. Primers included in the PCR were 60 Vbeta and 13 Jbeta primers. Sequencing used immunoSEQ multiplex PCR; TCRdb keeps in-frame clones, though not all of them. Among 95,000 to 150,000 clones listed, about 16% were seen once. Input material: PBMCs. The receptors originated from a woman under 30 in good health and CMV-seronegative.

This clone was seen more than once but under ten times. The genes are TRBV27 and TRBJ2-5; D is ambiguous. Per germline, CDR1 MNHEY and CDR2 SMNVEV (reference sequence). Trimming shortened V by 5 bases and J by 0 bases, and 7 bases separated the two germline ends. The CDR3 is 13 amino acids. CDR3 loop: CASSLDNQETQYF. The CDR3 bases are TGTGCCAGCAGTCTCGACAACCAAGAGACCCAGTACTTC.

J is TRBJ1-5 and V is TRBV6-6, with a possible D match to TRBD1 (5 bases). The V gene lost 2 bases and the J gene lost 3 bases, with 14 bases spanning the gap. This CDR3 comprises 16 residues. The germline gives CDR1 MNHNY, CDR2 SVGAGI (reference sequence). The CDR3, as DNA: TGTGCCAGCAGTTACGCCCCGGCGGGACCCAATCAGCCCCAGCATTTT. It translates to CASSYAPAGPNQPQHF.

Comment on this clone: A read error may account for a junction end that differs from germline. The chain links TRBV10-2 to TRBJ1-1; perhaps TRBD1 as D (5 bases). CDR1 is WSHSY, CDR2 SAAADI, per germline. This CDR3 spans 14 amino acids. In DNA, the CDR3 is TGCGCCAGCAGGGCTCGGGGGTCCAACACTGAAGCTCTCTTT. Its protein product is CASRARGSNTEALF.

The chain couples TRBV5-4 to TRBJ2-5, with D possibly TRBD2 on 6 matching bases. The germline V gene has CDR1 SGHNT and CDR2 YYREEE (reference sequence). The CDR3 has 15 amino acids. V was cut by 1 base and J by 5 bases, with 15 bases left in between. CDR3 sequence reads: CASSLRRGIEETQYF. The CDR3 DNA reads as TGTGCCAGCAGCTTGAGACGGGGGATTGAGGAGACCCAGTACTTC.

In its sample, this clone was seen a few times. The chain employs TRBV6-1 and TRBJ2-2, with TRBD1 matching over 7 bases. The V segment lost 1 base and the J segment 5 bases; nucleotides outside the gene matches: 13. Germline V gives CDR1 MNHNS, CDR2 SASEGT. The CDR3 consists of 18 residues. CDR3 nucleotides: TGTGCCAGCAGTGAAGGACAGGGATGGTCGGATGAAACCGGGGAGCTGTTTTTT. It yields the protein CASSEGQGWSDETGELFF.

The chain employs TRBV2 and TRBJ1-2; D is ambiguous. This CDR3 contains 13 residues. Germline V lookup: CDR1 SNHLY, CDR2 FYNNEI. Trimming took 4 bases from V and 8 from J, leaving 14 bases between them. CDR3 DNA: TGTGCCAGCAGTGGAAACTCCGGAGGCGGCTACACCTTC. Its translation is CASSGNSGGGYTF.

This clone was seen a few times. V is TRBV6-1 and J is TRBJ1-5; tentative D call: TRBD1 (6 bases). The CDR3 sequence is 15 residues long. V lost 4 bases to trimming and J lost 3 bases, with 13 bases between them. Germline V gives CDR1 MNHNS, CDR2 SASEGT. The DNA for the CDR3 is TGTGCCAGCAGTGGTTCAGGGGTGGTCAATCAGCCCCAGCATTTT. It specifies CASSGSGVVNQPQHF.

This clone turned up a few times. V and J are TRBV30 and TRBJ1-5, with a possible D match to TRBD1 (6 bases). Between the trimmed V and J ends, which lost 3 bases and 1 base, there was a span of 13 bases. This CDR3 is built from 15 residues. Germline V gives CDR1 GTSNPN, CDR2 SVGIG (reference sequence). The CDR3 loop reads CAWSPGQSSNQPQHF. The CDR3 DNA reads TGTGCCTGGAGCCCCGGACAGAGCAGCAATCAGCCCCAGCATTTT.

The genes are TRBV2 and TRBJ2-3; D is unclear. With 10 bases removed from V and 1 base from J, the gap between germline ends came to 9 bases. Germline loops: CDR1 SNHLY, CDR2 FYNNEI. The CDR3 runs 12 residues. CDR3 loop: CATVGGTDTQYF. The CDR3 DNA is TGTGCCACCGTAGGAGGCACAGATACGCAGTATTTT. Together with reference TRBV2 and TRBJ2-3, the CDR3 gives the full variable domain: EPEVTQTPSHQVTQMGQEVILRCVPISNHLYFYWYRQILGQKVEFLVSFYNNEISEKSEIFDDQFSVERPDGSNFTLKIRSTKLEDSAMYFCATVGGTDTQYFGPGTRLTVL.

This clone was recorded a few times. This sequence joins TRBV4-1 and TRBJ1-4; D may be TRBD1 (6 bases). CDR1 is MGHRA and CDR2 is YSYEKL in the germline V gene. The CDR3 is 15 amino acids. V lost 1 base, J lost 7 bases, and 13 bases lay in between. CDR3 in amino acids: CASSQVGGVSEKLFF. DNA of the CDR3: TGCGCCAGCAGCCAAGTTGGGGGCGTTAGTGAAAAACTGTTTTTT.

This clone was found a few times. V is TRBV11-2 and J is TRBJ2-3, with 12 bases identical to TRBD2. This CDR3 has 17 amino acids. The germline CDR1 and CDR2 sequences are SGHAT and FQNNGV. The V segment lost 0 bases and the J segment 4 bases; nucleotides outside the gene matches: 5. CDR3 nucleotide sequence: TGTGCCAGCAGCTTAGATCCGGCTAGCGGGAGGGCAGATACGCAGTATTTT. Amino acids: CASSLDPASGRADTQYF.

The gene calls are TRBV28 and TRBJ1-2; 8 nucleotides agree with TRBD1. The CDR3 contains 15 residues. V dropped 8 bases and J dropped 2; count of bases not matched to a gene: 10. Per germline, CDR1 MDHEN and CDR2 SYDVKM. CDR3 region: CASREQGDGNYGYTF. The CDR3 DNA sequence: TGTGCCAGCCGGGAACAGGGGGATGGGAACTATGGCTACACCTTC.

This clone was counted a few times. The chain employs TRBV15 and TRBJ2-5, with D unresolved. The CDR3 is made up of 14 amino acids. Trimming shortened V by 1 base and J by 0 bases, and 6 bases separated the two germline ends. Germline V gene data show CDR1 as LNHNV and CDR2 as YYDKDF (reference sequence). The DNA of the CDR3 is TGTGCCACCAGCAGAGGTGACTACCAAGAGACCCAGTACTTC. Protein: CATSRGDYQETQYF.

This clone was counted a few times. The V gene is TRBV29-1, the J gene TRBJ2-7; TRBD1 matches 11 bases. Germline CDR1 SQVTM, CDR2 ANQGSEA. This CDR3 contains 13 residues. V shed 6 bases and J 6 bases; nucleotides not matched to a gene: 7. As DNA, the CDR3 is TGCAGCGTGGAGGGACAGGGGGTGCCCGAGCAGTACTTC. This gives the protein CSVEGQGVPEQYF.

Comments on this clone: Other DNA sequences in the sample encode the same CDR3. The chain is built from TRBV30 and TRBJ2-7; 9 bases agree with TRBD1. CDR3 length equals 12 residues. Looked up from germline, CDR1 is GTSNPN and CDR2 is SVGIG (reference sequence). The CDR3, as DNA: TGTGCTTGCGGACAGGGGACAGGCGAGCAGTACTTC. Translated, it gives CACGQGTGEQYF.

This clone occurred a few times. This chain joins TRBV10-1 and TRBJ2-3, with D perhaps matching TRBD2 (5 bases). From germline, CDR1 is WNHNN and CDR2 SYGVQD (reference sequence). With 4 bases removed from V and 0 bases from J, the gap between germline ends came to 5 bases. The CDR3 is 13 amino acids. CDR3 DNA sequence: TGCGCCAGCAGTGCGGGGAGCACAGATACGCAGTATTTT. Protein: CASSAGSTDTQYF.

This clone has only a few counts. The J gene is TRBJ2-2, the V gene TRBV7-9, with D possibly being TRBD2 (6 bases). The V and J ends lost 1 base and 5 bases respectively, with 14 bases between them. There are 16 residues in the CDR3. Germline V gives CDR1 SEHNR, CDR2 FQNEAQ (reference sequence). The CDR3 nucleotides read TGTGCCAGCAGCTTAGTGTCGGGGGATAGGACCGGGGAGCTGTTTTTT. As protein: CASSLVSGDRTGELFF.

CDR3 nucleotide sequence: TGCGCCAGCAGCATAACAGCAAGCAATCAGCCCCAGCATTTT. It is translated as CASSITASNQPQHF. The V call is TRBV4-1, the J call TRBJ1-5; D gene unclear. Per the germline V gene, CDR1 is MGHRA and CDR2 is YSYEKL. The CDR3 covers 14 residues. V lost 5 bases and J 1 base, leaving 9 bases between the germline ends.